This TCR beta chain is drawn from a study of CXCR3-negative and CXCR3-positive naive CD8 T cells. Study results and limitations: Cryopreserved PBMCs had partly decreased CXCR3 expression; fresh PBMCs were used in most assays. CXCR3-positive naive cells had more hydrophobic TRB CDR3s than CXCR3-negative naive cells. Diversity was high in both naive subsets and much lower in memory cells.

The method, 5' RACE with UMI labels, was used to prepare the TRB cDNA libraries. TCRdb re-called the 5' RACE reads and gives one entry per CDR3 protein, without DNA. The sample yields about 5,500 distinct CDR3 sequences, of which the top ten take up 2%. About this clonotype itself: Its antigen remains unidentified.

CD45RO-CCR7+CD27+CD95- marked naive CD8+ T cells. CDR1 SQVTM and CDR2 ANQGSEA come from the germline V gene. This CDR3 contains 12 residues. Sequenced sample: naive CXCR3- CD8+ T cells from blood. Specified subset: CD45RO-CCR7+CD27+CD95- naive CD8+ T cells lacking CXCR3 (TNR3-). The rearrangement links TRBV29-1 to TRBJ2-7. This receptor was obtained from a human donor in good health. Some clones in this sample may be carry-over from other donors' samples. The CDR3: CSARLTAYEQYF.